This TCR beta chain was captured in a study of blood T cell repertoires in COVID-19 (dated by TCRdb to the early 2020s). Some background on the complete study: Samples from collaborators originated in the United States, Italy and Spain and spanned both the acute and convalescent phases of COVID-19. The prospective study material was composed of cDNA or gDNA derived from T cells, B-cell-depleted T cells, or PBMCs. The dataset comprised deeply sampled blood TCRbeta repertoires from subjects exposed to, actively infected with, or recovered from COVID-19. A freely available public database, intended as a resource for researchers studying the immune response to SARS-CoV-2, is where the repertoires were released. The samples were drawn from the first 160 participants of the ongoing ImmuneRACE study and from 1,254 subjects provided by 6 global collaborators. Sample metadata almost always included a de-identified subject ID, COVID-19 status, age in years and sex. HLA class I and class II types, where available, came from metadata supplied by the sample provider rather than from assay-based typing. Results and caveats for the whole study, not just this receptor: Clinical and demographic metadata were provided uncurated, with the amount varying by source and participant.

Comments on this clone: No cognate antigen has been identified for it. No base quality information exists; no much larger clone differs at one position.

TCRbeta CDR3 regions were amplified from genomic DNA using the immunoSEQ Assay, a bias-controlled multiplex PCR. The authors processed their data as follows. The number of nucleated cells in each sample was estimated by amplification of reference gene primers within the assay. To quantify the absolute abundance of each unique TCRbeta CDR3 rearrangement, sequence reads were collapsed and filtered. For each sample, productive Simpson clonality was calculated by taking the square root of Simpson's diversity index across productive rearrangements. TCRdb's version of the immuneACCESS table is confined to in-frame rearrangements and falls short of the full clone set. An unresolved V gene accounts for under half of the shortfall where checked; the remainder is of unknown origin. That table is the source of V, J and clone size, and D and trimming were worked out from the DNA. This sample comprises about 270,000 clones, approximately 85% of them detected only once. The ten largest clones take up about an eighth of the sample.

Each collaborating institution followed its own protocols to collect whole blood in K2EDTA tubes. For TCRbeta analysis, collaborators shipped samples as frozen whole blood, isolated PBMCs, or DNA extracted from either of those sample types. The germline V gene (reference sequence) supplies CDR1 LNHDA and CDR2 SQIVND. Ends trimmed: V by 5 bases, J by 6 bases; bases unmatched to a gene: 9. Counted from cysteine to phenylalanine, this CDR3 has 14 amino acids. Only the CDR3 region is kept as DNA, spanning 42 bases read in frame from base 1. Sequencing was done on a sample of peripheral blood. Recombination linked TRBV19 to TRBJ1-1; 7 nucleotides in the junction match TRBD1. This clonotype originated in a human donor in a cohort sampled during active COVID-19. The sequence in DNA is TGTGCCAGTAGTGACCAGACAGGGCGGGCTGAAGCTTTCTTT. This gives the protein CASSDQTGRAEAFF.